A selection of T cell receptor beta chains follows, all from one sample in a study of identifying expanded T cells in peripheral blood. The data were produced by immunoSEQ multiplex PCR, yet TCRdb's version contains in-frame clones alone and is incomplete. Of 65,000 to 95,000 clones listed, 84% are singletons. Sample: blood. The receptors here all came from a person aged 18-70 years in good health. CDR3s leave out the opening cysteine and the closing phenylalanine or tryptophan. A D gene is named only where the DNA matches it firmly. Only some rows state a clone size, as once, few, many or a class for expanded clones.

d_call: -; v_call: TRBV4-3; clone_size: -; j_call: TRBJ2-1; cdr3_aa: ASSQDPPGTSYNEQF
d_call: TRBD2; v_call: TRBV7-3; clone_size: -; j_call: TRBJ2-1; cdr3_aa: ASSSWTSGRAESYNEQF
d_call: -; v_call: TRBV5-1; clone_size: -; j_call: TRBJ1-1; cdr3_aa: ASSQGSNTEAF
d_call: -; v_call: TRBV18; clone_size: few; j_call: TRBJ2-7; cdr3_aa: ASSPGGGEQY
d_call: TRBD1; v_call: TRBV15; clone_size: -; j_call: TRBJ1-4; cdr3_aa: ATRENRGGNEKLF
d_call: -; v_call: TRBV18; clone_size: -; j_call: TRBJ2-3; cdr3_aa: ASSRGFTDTQY
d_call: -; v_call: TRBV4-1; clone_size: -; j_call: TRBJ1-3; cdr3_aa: ASSQDINTIY
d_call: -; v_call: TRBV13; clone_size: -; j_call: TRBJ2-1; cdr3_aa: ASSLGSGTERKQF
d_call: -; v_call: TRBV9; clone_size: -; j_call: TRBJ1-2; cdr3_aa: ASSVGQANYGYT
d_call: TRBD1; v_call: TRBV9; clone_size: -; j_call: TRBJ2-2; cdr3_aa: ASRRGQGRSGELF
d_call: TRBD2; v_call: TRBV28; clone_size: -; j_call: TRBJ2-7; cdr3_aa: ASSLSSGATYEQY
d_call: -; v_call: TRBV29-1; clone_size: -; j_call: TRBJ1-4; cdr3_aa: SVEQGREKLF
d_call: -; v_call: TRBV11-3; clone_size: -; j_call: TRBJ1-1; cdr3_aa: ASSLGNPGGTEAF
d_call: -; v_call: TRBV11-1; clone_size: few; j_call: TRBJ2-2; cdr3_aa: ASSLEYVSGELF
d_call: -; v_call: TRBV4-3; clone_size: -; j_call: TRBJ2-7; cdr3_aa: ASSQDAPGYSYEQY
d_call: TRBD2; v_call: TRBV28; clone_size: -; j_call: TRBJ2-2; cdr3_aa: ASSLGGLAGNTGELF
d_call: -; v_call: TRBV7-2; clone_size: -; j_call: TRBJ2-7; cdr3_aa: ASSLGGAGGYEQY
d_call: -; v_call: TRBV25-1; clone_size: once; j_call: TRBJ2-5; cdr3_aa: ASSDSSTSGFERETQY
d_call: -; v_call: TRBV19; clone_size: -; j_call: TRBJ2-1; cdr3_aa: ASSPGGLAPRGGF
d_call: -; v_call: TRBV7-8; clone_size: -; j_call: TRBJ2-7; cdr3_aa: ASSPLRTAPYEQY
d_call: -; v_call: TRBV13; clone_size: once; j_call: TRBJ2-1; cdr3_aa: ASSLGGDEQF
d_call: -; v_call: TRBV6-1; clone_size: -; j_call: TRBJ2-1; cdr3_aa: ASSGTGAGEQF
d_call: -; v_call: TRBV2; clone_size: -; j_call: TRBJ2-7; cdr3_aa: ASMGSSYEQY
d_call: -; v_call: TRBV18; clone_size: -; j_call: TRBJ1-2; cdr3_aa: ASSGSGIDGYT
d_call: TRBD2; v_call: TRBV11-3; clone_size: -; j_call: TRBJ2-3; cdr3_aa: ASSPRASGSADTQY
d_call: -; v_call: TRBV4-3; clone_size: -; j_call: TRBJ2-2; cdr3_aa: ASSQGYTGELF
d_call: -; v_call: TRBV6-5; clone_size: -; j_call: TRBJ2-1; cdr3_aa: ASSQNQIVEQF
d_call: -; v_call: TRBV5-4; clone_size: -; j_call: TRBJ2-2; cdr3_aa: ASSSPVGDAGELF
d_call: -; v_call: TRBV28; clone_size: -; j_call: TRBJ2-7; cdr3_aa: ASFRGTDAYEQY
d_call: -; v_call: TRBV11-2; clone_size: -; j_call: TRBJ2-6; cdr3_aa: ASSSRGEGGSGANVLT
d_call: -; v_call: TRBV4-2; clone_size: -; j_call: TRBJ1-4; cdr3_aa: ASRILQSEEKLF
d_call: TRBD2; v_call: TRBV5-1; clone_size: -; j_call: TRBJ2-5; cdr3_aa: ASSLTSGKETQY
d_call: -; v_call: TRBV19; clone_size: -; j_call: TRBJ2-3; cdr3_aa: ASSMKDSTDTQY
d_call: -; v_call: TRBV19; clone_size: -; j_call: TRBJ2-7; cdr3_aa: ASSTEYTISYEQY
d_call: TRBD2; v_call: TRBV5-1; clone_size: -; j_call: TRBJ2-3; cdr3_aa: ASSPEPSLIAGVDTQY
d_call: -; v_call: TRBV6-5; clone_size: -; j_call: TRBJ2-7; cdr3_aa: ASRPGQPYEQY
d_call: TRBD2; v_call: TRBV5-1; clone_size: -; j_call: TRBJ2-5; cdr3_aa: ASTPRAGDSETQY
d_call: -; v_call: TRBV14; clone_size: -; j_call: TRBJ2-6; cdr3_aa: ASSPPAGANVLT
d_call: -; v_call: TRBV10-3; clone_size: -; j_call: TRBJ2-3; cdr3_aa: AISEERTTDTQY
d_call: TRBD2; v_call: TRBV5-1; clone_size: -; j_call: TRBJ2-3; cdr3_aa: ASRLGTSGSTDTQY
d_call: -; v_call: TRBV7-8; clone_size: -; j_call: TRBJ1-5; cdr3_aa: ASSPLVGLRTRYSNQPQH
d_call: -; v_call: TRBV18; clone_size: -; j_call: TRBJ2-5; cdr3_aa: ASSPGEETQY
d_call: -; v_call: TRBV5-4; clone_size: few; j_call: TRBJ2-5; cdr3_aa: ASSLAVGETQY
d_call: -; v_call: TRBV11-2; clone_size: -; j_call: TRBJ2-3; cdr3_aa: ASSLGGTDTQY
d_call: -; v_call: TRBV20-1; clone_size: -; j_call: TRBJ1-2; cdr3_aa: SARHSYGYT
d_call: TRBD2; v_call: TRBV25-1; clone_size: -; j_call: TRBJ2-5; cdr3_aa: ASSERLAGSLETQY
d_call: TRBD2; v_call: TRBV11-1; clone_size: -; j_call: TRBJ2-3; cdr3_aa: ASSPSLAGVTDTQY
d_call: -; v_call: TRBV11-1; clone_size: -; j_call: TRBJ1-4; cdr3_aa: ASRRRMEEKLF
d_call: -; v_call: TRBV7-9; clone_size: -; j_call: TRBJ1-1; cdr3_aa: ASSPRMNTEAF
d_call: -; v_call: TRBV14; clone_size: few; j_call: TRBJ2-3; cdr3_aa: ASSGGLASTDTQY
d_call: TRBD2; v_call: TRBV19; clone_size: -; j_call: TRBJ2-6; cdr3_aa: ASSRGLAGGSGANVLT
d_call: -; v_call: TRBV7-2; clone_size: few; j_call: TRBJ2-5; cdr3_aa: ASSLVGREETQY
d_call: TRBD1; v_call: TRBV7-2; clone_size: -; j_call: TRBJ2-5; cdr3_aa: ASSFSGQGATQY
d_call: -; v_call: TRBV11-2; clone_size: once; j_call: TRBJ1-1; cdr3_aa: ASSWDGQNTEAF
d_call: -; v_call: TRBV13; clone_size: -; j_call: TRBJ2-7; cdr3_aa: ASSLVDEQY
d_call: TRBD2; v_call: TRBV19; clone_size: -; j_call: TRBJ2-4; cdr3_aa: ATSGLAKNIQY
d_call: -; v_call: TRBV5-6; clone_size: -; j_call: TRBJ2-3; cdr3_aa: ASSLRQGRADTQY
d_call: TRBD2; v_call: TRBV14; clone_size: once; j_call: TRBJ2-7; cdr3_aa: ASSQGTSGSYEQY
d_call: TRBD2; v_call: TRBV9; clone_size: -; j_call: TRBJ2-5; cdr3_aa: ASSPTSGSGFETQY
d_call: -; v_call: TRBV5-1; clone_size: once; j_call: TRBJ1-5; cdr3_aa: ASSDDGSNQPQH